The clone carrying this TCR beta chain was found many times. Its antigen is as yet unknown. This specimen comes from a study of T cell repertoires in cytomegalovirus infection. Whole-study context: Peptides in the study included HLA-C-restricted and HLA-B-restricted CMV epitopes. Matching HLA type, along with CMV infection, was indicated by public TCR beta signatures. Study-level findings and limits: Cumulative frequency of public TCR beta families picked out carriers of CMV plus the relevant HLA. Ex vivo, HLA-C-restricted CMV-specific TCR beta clonotypes prevailed over the rest of the response.

From the reads, TCRdb called clonotypes with MiXCR, one entry per CDR3 protein. The sample holds around 200,000 distinct CDR3 sequences, around 40% seen once. Germline V gene data show CDR1 as SGHTA and CDR2 as FQGNSA. The length of the CDR3 is 17 residues. Trimming stripped 1 base from V and 4 bases from J, with 20 bases between. The origin of this receptor is a human donor in good health (CMV status not recorded). Some clones in this sample may be carry-over from other donors' samples. The chain links TRBV7-2 to TRBJ2-7, with a tentative D call TRBD1 (8 bases). Sequenced material: CD8+ T cells from cultured PBMCs, taken from culture after CMV antigen stimulation. This CDR3 reads CASSLGVAGGGSYEQYF. The DNA for the CDR3 is TGTGCCAGCAGCTTAGGCGTTGCAGGGGGCGGGAGTTACGAGCAGTACTTC.